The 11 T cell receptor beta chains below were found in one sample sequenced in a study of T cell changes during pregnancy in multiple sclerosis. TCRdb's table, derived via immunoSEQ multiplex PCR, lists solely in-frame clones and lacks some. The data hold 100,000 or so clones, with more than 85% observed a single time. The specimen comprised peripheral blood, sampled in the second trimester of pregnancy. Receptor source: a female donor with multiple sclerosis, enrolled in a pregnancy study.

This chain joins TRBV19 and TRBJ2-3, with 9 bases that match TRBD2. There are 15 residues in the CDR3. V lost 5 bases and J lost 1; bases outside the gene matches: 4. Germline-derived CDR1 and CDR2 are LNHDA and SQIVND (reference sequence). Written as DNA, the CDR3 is TGTGCCAGTAGTCCCTGGACTAGCGGCACAGATACGCAGTATTTT. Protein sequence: CASSPWTSGTDTQYF.

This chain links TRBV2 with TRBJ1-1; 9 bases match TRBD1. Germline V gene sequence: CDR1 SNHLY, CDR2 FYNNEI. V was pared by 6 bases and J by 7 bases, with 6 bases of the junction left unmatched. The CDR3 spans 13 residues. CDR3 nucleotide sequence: TGTGCCAGCAGGGGACAGGGAGCTCTTGAAGCTTTCTTT. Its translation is CASRGQGALEAFF.

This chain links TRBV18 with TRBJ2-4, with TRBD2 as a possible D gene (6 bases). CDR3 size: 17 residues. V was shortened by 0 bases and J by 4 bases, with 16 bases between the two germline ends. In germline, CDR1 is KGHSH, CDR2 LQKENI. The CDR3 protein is CASSPPKTGVGKNIQYF. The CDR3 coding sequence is TGTGCCAGCTCACCACCCAAGACGGGGGTGGGGAAAAACATTCAGTACTTC.

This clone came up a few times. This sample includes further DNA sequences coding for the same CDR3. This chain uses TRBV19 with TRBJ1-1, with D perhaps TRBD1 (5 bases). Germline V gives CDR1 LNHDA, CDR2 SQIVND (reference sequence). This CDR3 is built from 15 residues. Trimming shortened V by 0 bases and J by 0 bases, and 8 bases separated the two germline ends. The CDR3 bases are TGTGCCAGTAGTATAGACGGGGGGATGAACACTGAAGCTTTCTTT. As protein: CASSIDGGMNTEAFF.

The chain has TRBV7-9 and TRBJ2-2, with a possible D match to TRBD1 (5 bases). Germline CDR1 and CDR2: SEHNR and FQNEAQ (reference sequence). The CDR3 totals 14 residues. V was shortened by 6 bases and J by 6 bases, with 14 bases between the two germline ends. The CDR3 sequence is CASRLLRGAGELFF. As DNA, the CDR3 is TGTGCCAGCAGGCTTCTTAGGGGTGCCGGGGAGCTGTTTTTT.

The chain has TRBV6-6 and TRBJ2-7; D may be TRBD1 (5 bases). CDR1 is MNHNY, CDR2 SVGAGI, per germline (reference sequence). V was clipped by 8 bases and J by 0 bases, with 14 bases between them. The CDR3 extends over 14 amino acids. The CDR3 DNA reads TGTGCCAGCTCCCCCCCGACAGCCTCCTACGAGCAGTACTTC. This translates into CASSPPTASYEQYF.

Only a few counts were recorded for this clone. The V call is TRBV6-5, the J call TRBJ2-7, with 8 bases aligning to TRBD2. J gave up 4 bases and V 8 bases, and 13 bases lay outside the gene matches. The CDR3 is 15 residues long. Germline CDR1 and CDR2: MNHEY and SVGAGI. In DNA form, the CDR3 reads TGTGCCAGCGCCAAAACGGGGGGGGCCTCTTACGAGCAGTACTTC. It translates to CASAKTGGASYEQYF.

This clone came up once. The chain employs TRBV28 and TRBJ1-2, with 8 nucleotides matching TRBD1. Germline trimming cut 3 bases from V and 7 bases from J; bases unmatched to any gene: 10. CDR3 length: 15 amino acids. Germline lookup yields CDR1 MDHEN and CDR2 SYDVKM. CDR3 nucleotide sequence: TGTGCCAGCAGTTTTGAGGTACAGGGGGGTGGTGGCTACACCTTC. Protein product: CASSFEVQGGGGYTF.

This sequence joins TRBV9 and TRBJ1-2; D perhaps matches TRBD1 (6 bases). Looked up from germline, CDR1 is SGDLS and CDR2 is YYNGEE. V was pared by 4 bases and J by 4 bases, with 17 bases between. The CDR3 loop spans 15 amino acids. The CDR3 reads CASSTSGGAGYGYTF. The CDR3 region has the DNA TGTGCCAGCAGCACATCGGGGGGGGCGGGCTATGGCTACACCTTC.

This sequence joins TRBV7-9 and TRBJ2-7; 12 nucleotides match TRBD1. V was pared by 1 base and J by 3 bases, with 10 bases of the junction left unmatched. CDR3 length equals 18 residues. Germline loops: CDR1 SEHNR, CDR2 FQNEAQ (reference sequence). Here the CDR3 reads CASSLGPGQGARLYEQYF. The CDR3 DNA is TGTGCCAGCAGCTTAGGGCCGGGACAGGGGGCGCGGCTCTACGAGCAGTACTTC. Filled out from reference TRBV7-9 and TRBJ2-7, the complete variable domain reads DTGVSQNPRHKITKRGQNVTFRCDPISEHNRLYWYRQTLGQGPEFLTYFQNEAQLEKSRLLSDRFSAERPKGSFSTLEIQRTEQGDSAMYLCASSLGPGQGARLYEQYFGPGTRLTVT.

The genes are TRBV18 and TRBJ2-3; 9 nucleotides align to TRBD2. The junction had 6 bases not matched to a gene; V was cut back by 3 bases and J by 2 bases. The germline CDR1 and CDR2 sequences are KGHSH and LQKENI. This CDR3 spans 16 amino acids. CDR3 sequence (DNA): TGTGCCAGCTCACCCGCGCGGGGGGGCGTCACAGATACGCAGTATTTT. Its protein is CASSPARGGVTDTQYF. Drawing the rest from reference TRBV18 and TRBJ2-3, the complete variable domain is NAGVMQNPRHLVRRRGQEARLRCSPMKGHSHVYWYRQLPEEGLKFMVYLQKENIIDESGMPKERFSAEFPKEGPSILRIQQVVRGDSAAYFCASSPARGGVTDTQYFGPGTRLTVL.